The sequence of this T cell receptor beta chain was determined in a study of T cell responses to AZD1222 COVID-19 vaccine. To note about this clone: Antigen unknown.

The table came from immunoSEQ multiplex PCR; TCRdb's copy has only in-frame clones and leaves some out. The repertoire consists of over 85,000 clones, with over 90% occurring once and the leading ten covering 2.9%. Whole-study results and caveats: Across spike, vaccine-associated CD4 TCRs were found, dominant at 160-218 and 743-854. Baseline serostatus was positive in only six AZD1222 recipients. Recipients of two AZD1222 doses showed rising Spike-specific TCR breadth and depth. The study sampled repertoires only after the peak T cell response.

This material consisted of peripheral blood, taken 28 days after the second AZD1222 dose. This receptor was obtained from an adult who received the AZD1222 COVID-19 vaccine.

CDR3 protein: CASRQPGQFNEKLFF. The DNA of the CDR3 is TGTGCCAGTAGACAACCGGGACAGTTCAATGAAAAACTGTTTTTT. This chain uses TRBV19 with TRBJ1-4, with 7 bases fitting TRBD1. V gave up 6 bases and J gave up 5 bases; unmatched junction bases: 9. Germline CDR1 is LNHDA and CDR2 is SQIVND (reference sequence). The CDR3 sequence is 15 residues long.